The 7 T cell receptor beta chains below come from one sample, sequenced in a study of blood T cell repertoires in COVID-19. Measured with immunoSEQ multiplex PCR; TCRdb has only the in-frame clones, and not every one. The data contain about 73,000 clones, about four fifths of them seen just once; the ten biggest clones take up around 5%. The sample consisted of peripheral blood. The receptor set was obtained from a man between 50 and 59 years old with active COVID-19.

The V and J genes are TRBV6-5 and TRBJ1-3, with unresolved D. CDR3 size: 14 residues. Germline V CDR1 and CDR2: MNHEY, SVGAGI. The germline V and J ends were trimmed by 6 bases and 0 bases, with 9 bases remaining between them. CDR3 sequence: CASRARFSGNTIYF. CDR3 nucleotide sequence: TGTGCCAGCAGGGCACGCTTCTCTGGAAACACCATATATTTT.

In its sample, this clone was seen once. The V and J genes are TRBV28 and TRBJ1-4, with D possibly being TRBD1 (5 bases). The CDR3 spans 13 residues. Germline V gene sequence: CDR1 MDHEN, CDR2 SYDVKM. V was cut by 7 bases and J by 4 bases, with 10 bases left in between. The chain's CDR3 is CASTWGVNEKLFF. The CDR3 region has the DNA TGTGCCAGCACCTGGGGGGTTAATGAAAAACTGTTTTTT.

The chain recombines TRBV25-1 with TRBJ1-4; D gene unclear. The CDR3 runs to 14 residues. Germline V gene data show CDR1 as MGHDK and CDR2 as SYGVNS. V shed 1 base and J shed 7 bases, with 10 bases lying between them. The CDR3 sequence is CASSEFTVGEKLFF. The DNA of the CDR3 is TGTGCCAGCAGTGAATTCACAGTGGGTGAAAAACTGTTTTTT. Full variable domain (missing parts from reference TRBV25-1 and TRBJ1-4): EADIYQTPRYLVIGTGKKITLECSQTMGHDKMYWYQQDPGMELHLIHYSYGVNSTEKGDLSSESTVSRIRTEHFPLTLESARPSHTSQYLCASSEFTVGEKLFFGSGTQLSVL.

The rearrangement links TRBV29-1 to TRBJ1-6; 7 nucleotides line up with TRBD1. CDR1 is SQVTM, CDR2 ANQGSEA, per germline. V dropped 4 bases and J dropped 8; count of bases not matched to a gene: 5. The CDR3 sequence is 13 residues long. The CDR3 sequence is CSVAQGKDSPLHF. The CDR3 DNA follows: TGCAGCGTTGCACAGGGGAAAGATTCACCCCTCCACTTT.

The chain joins TRBV5-5 to TRBJ2-7, with a weak D call TRBD1 (5 bases). This CDR3 spans 16 amino acids. V was clipped by 4 bases and J by 6 bases, with 23 bases between them. Looked up from germline, CDR1 is SGHKS and CDR2 is YYEKEE (reference sequence). CDR3 sequence (DNA): TGTGCCAGCAGCCCGACAGCACAGGTATCGCCTTCCGAGCAGTACTTC. It is translated as CASSPTAQVSPSEQYF.

This CDR3 is CASQASYNSPLHF. The CDR3 nucleotides read TGTGCCAGCCAAGCGTCCTATAATTCACCCCTCCACTTT. V is TRBV11-2 and J is TRBJ1-6; D gene ambiguous. Trimming removed 8 bases from V and 1 base from J, with 6 bases in between. Looked up from germline, CDR1 is SGHAT and CDR2 is FQNNGV. The CDR3 sequence is 13 residues long.

The rearrangement uses TRBV27 and TRBJ2-7; 11 bases fit TRBD2. The CDR3 covers 14 residues. V was clipped by 4 bases and J by 11 bases; unmatched bases: 10. Germline V gene sequence: CDR1 MNHEY, CDR2 SMNVEV (reference sequence). CDR3 nucleotide sequence: TGTGCCAGCAGTTCCCCCGGGACTAGCGGAAGGGAGTACTTC. Residues: CASSSPGTSGREYF.